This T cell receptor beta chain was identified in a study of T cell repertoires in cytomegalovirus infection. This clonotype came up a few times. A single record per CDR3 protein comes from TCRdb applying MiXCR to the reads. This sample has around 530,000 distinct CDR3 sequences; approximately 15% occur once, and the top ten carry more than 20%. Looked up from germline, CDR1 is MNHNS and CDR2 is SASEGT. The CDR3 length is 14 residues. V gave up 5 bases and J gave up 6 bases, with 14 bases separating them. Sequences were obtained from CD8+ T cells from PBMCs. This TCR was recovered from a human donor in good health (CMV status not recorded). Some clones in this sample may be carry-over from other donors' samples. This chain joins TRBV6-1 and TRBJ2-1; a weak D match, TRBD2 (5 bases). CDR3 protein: CASSYQRLANEQFF. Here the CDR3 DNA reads TGTGCCAGCAGTTACCAACGTCTAGCCAATGAGCAGTTCTTC.